The rows below give T cell receptor beta chains drawn from one sample of a study of identical twins. TCRdb used MiXCR to reprocess the 5' RACE reads, holding one entry per CDR3 protein. This table has roughly 470,000 distinct CDR3 sequences, 14% appearing once. The same specimen was also included in a second study, on yellow fever vaccine responses in identical twins.

The sample taken for sequencing was CD4+ T cells sorted from blood. These receptors were collected from a woman under 30 in good health. CDR3s include the opening cysteine and the closing phenylalanine or tryptophan. D genes are given only for firm matches. Some rows have no size entry. The others give once, few or many, or a class for an expanded clone.

v_call: TRBV20-1; cdr3_length: 17; clone_size: few; d_call: TRBD2; j_call: TRBJ2-3; cdr3_nt: TGCAGTGCGTCCTTAGCGGGAGCATGGGAAGGCACAGATACGCAGTATTTT; cdr3_aa: CSASLAGAWEGTDTQYF
v_call: TRBV29-1; cdr3_length: 10; clone_size: few; d_call: NA; j_call: TRBJ2-3; cdr3_nt: TGCAGCGTGTTCACAGATACGCAGTATTTT; cdr3_aa: CSVFTDTQYF
v_call: TRBV6-2/TRBV6-3; cdr3_length: 13; clone_size: few; d_call: TRBD2; j_call: TRBJ2-7; cdr3_nt: TGTGCCAGCAGAGGGACTAGCGGGAACGTGCAGTACTTC; cdr3_aa: CASRGTSGNVQYF
v_call: TRBV6-2/TRBV6-3; cdr3_length: 15; clone_size: few; d_call: NA; j_call: TRBJ2-7; cdr3_nt: TGTGCCAGCAGCCGGATGGGGGGCAGCTCCTACGAGCAGTACTTC; cdr3_aa: CASSRMGGSSYEQYF
v_call: TRBV11-2; cdr3_length: 17; clone_size: few; d_call: TRBD2; j_call: TRBJ2-2; cdr3_nt: TGTGCCAGCAGTTTAGGACTAGCGGGAATCAAGACCGGGGAGCTGTTTTTT; cdr3_aa: CASSLGLAGIKTGELFF
v_call: TRBV20-1; cdr3_length: 15; clone_size: NA; d_call: NA; j_call: TRBJ2-6; cdr3_nt: TGCAGTGCGAGTCTCACAGCCTCTGGGGCCAACGTCCTGACTTTC; cdr3_aa: CSASLTASGANVLTF
v_call: TRBV12-3/TRBV12-4; cdr3_length: 15; clone_size: once; d_call: NA; j_call: TRBJ2-3; cdr3_nt: TGTGCCAGCAGTTTATCCCCCGGGCGGGCAGGGTACAGGTATTTT; cdr3_aa: CASSLSPGRAGYRYF
v_call: TRBV29-1; cdr3_length: 18; clone_size: many; d_call: NA; j_call: TRBJ2-1; cdr3_nt: TGCAGCGTTGAAGGTTTAGGGACCTCGAGGCAAGGGTACAATGAGCAGTTCTTC; cdr3_aa: CSVEGLGTSRQGYNEQFF
v_call: TRBV7-2; cdr3_length: 13; clone_size: few; d_call: NA; j_call: TRBJ2-5; cdr3_nt: TGTGCCAGCAGCTTAGGGCAGGTCGAGACCCAGTACTTC; cdr3_aa: CASSLGQVETQYF
v_call: TRBV4-3; cdr3_length: 16; clone_size: many; d_call: NA; j_call: TRBJ1-1; cdr3_nt: TGCGCCAGCAGCCAAGGAGGGTCGGGACGGCCCAGAGAAGCTTTCTTT; cdr3_aa: CASSQGGSGRPREAFF
v_call: TRBV19; cdr3_length: 13; clone_size: NA; d_call: NA; j_call: TRBJ2-2; cdr3_nt: TGTGCCAGTAGTATGGAGGGGGCCGGGGAGCTGTTTTTT; cdr3_aa: CASSMEGAGELFF
v_call: TRBV5-5; cdr3_length: 16; clone_size: NA; d_call: NA; j_call: TRBJ2-1; cdr3_nt: TGTGCCAGCAGCTGGAGGGGCATGGAGACTTACAATGAGCAGTTCTTC; cdr3_aa: CASSWRGMETYNEQFF
v_call: TRBV12-3/TRBV12-4; cdr3_length: 15; clone_size: few; d_call: NA; j_call: TRBJ2-7; cdr3_nt: TGTGCCAGCAGTTTATTTGGCAGACTAGCCTACGAGCAGTACTTC; cdr3_aa: CASSLFGRLAYEQYF
v_call: TRBV11-2; cdr3_length: 14; clone_size: NA; d_call: NA; j_call: TRBJ2-7; cdr3_nt: TGTGCCAGCAGCTTAATCGGGGACGGCGGGATTGAGTACTTC; cdr3_aa: CASSLIGDGGIEYF
v_call: TRBV7-2; cdr3_length: 15; clone_size: NA; d_call: TRBD2; j_call: TRBJ2-1; cdr3_nt: TGTGCCAGCAGACGTCCTAGCGGGAGTTACAATGAGCAGTTCTTC; cdr3_aa: CASRRPSGSYNEQFF
v_call: TRBV5-1; cdr3_length: 13; clone_size: many; d_call: NA; j_call: TRBJ2-7; cdr3_nt: TGCGCCAGCAGCCCTGACAGACCTTACGAGCAGTACTTC; cdr3_aa: CASSPDRPYEQYF
v_call: TRBV28; cdr3_length: 15; clone_size: NA; d_call: TRBD1; j_call: TRBJ2-7; cdr3_nt: TGTGCCAGCAGTTTCATCGGGACAGTCGTTCCCAAGCAGTACTTC; cdr3_aa: CASSFIGTVVPKQYF
v_call: TRBV6-5; cdr3_length: 15; clone_size: NA; d_call: TRBD2; j_call: TRBJ2-1; cdr3_nt: TGTGCCAGCAGTTACTCGTCCCTGACTAGCGGTGAGCAGTTCTTC; cdr3_aa: CASSYSSLTSGEQFF
v_call: TRBV5-1; cdr3_length: 14; clone_size: NA; d_call: NA; j_call: TRBJ2-2; cdr3_nt: TGTGCCAGCAGCTCCACAGGGCTCTCCGGGGAGCTGTTTTTT; cdr3_aa: CASSSTGLSGELFF